Listed below are T cell receptor beta chains from one sample, sequenced in a study of cytomegalovirus exposure and HLA in healthy donors. The repertoire was sequenced with immunoSEQ multiplex PCR; TCRdb's copy has only in-frame clones and lacks some. The sample has about 200,000 clones; approximately 70% are singletons. Sequenced material: PBMCs. Receptor source: a man aged 35-49 years in good health and CMV-seropositive. Each CDR3 is given with its conserved first and last residue. Fields, in order: CDR3 protein, CDR3 DNA, V gene, clone size, D gene, J gene. The D gene is left open where the match is weak. Where a row states a size, it is once, few, many or the class of an expanded clone; other rows omit it.

CDR3: CATTKFGELFF; DNA: TGTGCCACTACGAAGTTCGGGGAGCTGTTTTTT; V: TRBV19; size: -; D: -; J: TRBJ2-2
CDR3: CSARQKNIQYF; DNA: TGCAGCGCCAGACAGAAAAACATTCAGTACTTC; V: TRBV29-1; size: -; D: -; J: TRBJ2-4
CDR3: CASSYVGQGGTEAFF; DNA: TGTGCCAGCAGCTACGTGGGACAGGGGGGCACTGAAGCTTTCTTT; V: TRBV5-6; size: -; D: TRBD1; J: TRBJ1-1
CDR3: CASSRGTTYEQYF; DNA: TGTGCCAGCAGCCGAGGGACTACCTACGAGCAGTACTTC; V: TRBV9; size: few; D: TRBD2; J: TRBJ2-7
CDR3: CASSFRVQGEQYF; DNA: TGTGCCAGCAGCTTCCGGGTTCAGGGTGAGCAGTACTTC; V: TRBV7-2; size: -; D: -; J: TRBJ2-7
CDR3: CASSQGGRGQYQPQHF; DNA: TGTGCCAGCAGCCAAGGGGGTAGGGGGCAGTATCAGCCCCAGCATTTT; V: TRBV4-2; size: -; D: TRBD1; J: TRBJ1-5
CDR3: CASSQPDRTHLEAGELFF; DNA: TGTGCCAGCAGCCAGCCGGACAGGACCCACCTGGAGGCCGGGGAGCTGTTTTTT; V: TRBV5-4; size: -; D: TRBD1; J: TRBJ2-2
CDR3: CASSLGDLAGFTDTQYF; DNA: TGTGCCAGCAGCTTAGGGGACCTAGCGGGATTCACAGATACGCAGTATTTT; V: TRBV7-2; size: few; D: TRBD2; J: TRBJ2-3
CDR3: CSVQQGSVGQPQHF; DNA: TGCAGCGTACAACAGGGGTCAGTAGGTCAGCCCCAGCATTTT; V: TRBV29-1; size: -; D: TRBD1; J: TRBJ1-5
CDR3: CASSRGQGTEAFF; DNA: TGTGCCAGTAGCCGGGGACAGGGGACTGAAGCTTTCTTT; V: TRBV19; size: -; D: TRBD1; J: TRBJ1-1
CDR3: CASRDSHIYINEQFF; DNA: TGTGCCAGCAGGGACAGCCACATCTACATCAATGAGCAGTTCTTC; V: TRBV6-1; size: -; D: -; J: TRBJ2-1
CDR3: CASSEAPYWDRVYEQYF; DNA: TGTGCCAGCAGTGAAGCGCCCTATTGGGACAGGGTATACGAGCAGTACTTC; V: TRBV2; size: -; D: TRBD1; J: TRBJ2-7
CDR3: CASSFRTAIYGYTF; DNA: TGTGCCAGTAGTTTCAGGACAGCCATCTATGGCTACACCTTC; V: TRBV19; size: -; D: -; J: TRBJ1-2
CDR3: CASSLQGLGNTGELFF; DNA: TGCGCCAGCAGCCTACAGGGATTAGGGAACACCGGGGAGCTGTTTTTT; V: TRBV10-2; size: -; D: -; J: TRBJ2-2